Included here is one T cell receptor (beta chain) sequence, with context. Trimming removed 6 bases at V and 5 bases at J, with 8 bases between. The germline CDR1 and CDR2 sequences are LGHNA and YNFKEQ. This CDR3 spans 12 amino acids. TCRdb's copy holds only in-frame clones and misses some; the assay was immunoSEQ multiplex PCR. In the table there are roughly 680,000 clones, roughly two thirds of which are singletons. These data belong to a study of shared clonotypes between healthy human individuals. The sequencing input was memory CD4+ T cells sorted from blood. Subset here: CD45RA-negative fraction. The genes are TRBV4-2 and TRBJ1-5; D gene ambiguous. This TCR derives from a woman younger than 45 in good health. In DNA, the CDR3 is TGTGCCAGCAGTCATCAGGATCAGCCCCAGCATTTT. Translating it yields CASSHQDQPQHF.